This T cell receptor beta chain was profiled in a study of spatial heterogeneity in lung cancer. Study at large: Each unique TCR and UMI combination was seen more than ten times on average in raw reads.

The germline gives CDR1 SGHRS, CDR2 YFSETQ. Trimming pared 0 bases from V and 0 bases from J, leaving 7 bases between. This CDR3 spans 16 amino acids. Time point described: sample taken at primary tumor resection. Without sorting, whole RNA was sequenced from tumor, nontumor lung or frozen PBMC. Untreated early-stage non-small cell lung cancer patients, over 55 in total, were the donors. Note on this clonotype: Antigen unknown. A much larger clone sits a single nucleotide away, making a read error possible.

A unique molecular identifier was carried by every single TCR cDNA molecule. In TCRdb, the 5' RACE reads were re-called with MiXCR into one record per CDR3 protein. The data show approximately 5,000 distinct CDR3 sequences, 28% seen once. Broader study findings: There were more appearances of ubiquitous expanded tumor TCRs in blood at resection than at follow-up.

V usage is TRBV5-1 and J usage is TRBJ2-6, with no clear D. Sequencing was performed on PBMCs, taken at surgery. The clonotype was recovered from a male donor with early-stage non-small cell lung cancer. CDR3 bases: TGCGCCAGCAGCTTGGGGCAGCCCTCTGGGGCCAACGTCCTGACTTTC. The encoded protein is CASSLGQPSGANVLTF.